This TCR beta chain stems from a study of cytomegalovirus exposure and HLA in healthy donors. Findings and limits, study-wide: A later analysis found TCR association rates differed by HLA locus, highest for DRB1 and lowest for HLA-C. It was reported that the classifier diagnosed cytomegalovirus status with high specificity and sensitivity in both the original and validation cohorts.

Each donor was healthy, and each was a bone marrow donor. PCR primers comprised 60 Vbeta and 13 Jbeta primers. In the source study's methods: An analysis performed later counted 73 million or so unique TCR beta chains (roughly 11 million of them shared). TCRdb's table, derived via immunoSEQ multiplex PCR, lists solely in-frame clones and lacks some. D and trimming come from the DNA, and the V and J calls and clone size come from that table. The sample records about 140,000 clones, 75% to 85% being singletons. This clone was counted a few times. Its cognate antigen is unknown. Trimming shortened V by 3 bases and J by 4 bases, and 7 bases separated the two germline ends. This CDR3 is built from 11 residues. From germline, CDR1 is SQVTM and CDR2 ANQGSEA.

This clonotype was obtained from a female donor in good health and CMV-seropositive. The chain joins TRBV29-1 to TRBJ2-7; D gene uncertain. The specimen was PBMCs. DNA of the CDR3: TGCAGCGTTGAGGCGGCTTACGAGCAGTACTTC. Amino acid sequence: CSVEAAYEQYF.